This TCR beta chain comes out of a study of cytomegalovirus exposure and HLA in healthy donors. About the research overall: One earlier analysis, a look at approximately 180 million T cells, found roughly 120 million unique TCR beta sequences.

The PCR ran on 60 Vbeta and 13 Jbeta primers. Using immunoSEQ multiplex PCR, the repertoire was profiled, and TCRdb retains in-frame clones only, with some absent. The sample carries about 220,000 clones, roughly 80% recorded once. The ends were cut back, 3 bases at V and 0 bases at J, with 14 bases in the middle. The CDR3 sequence is 16 residues long. Germline V lookup: CDR1 LGHNA, CDR2 YSLEER. This chain connects TRBV4-3 to TRBJ1-1; D is possibly TRBD1 (6 bases). This TCR was recovered from a woman aged 40-49 years in good health and CMV-seropositive. Sequenced: PBMCs. The CDR3 bases are TGCGCCAGCAGCCAGGGGGCCGGGAATTTGAACACTGAAGCTTTCTTT. This translates into CASSQGAGNLNTEAFF.